These T cell receptor beta chains were read from a single sample in a study of blood T cell repertoires in COVID-19. Sequencing was performed with immunoSEQ multiplex PCR; in TCRdb, only in-frame clones are kept and a portion is missing. The sample holds some 71,000 clones, about 90% seen once. The source material was peripheral blood. The receptors come from a man in his forties or fifties with acute or convalescent COVID-19. The CDR3 runs from the conserved cysteine through the conserved F or W. The order of the fields is D gene, clone size, J gene, V gene, CDR3 protein, CDR3 DNA. A D gene is named only where the DNA matches it firmly. A clone size is listed for some rows: how often the clone was seen (once, few, many), or a class if it is expanded.

-,-,TRBJ2-1,TRBV18,CASSSLAEHNEQFF,TGTGCCAGCTCATCCTTAGCGGAGCACAATGAGCAGTTCTTC
TRBD1,-,TRBJ1-6,TRBV5-1,CASSLEGTAYNSPLHF,TGCGCCAGCAGCTTGGAGGGGACAGCCTATAATTCACCCCTCCACTTT
TRBD1,-,TRBJ1-1,TRBV25-1,CASSGRLGQGENTEAFF,TGTGCCAGCAGCGGACGCCTGGGACAGGGGGAGAACACTGAAGCTTTCTTT
TRBD1,-,TRBJ1-3,TRBV10-2,CASSEGGRGRSSGNTIYF,TGCGCCAGCAGTGAAGGGGGCAGGGGTAGAAGCTCTGGAAACACCATATATTTT
-,-,TRBJ2-2,TRBV19,CATMSVGITGELFF,TGTGCCACCATGAGTGTTGGTATCACCGGGGAGCTGTTTTTT
-,-,TRBJ2-5,TRBV5-6,CASSSTGRETQYF,TGTGCCAGCAGCTCGACAGGGAGGGAGACCCAGTACTTC
-,-,TRBJ2-7,TRBV24-1,CATSDGPGTTYEQYF,TGTGCCACCAGTGACGGACCGGGAACGACCTACGAGCAGTACTTC
TRBD1,-,TRBJ1-2,TRBV6-1,CASREVQGALGYTF,TGTGCCAGCAGAGAAGTACAGGGGGCGTTGGGCTACACCTTC
-,-,TRBJ2-1,TRBV5-1,CASSFGQRDNEQFF,TGCGCCAGCAGCTTTGGACAGAGAGACAATGAGCAGTTCTTC
-,-,TRBJ2-3,TRBV6-5,CASSYGPGDTQYF,TGTGCCAGCAGTTACGGGCCGGGGGATACGCAGTATTTT
-,-,TRBJ2-5,TRBV4-1,CASSQAGKETQYF,TGCGCCAGCAGCCAGGCAGGGAAAGAGACCCAGTACTTC
-,-,TRBJ1-1,TRBV2,CASSGTAPSEAFF,TGTGCCAGCAGTGGGACAGCCCCCTCTGAAGCTTTCTTT
TRBD2,-,TRBJ2-5,TRBV5-4,CASSLAGRKVRETQYF,TGTGCCAGCAGCTTGGCCGGGAGGAAGGTCAGGGAGACCCAGTACTTC
-,-,TRBJ2-7,TRBV27,CASSLFGSEQYF,TGTGCCAGCAGTTTATTTGGGAGCGAGCAGTACTTC
-,few,TRBJ2-7,TRBV19,CASSTQASYEQYF,TGTGCCAGTAGTACGCAGGCCTCCTACGAGCAGTACTTC
TRBD2,-,TRBJ2-7,TRBV5-6,CASAIWTRNLYEQYF,TGTGCCAGCGCTATATGGACTAGGAACCTCTACGAGCAGTACTTC
-,once,TRBJ1-1,TRBV7-8,CASSLGAWTEAFF,TGTGCCAGCAGCTTAGGGGCCTGGACTGAAGCTTTCTTT
TRBD1,-,TRBJ1-4,TRBV5-3,CARSPWTDRAELRGEKLFF,TGTGCCAGAAGCCCCTGGACGGACAGGGCCGAACTCCGGGGTGAAAAACTGTTTTTT
TRBD2,-,TRBJ2-1,TRBV6-6,CASKAIRGTSQFF,TGTGCCAGCAAAGCCATCAGAGGGACTAGCCAGTTCTTC
TRBD2,few,TRBJ2-7,TRBV29-1,CSGRTSGVNEQYF,TGCAGCGGTAGGACTAGCGGGGTAAACGAGCAGTACTTC
-,once,TRBJ2-1,TRBV19,CASGVPGGYNEQFF,TGTGCCAGTGGTGTGCCAGGGGGGTACAATGAGCAGTTCTTC
-,-,TRBJ1-5,TRBV6-1,CASSEARGQPQHF,TGTGCCAGCAGTGAGGCCAGGGGACAGCCCCAGCATTTT
TRBD2,-,TRBJ2-1,TRBV10-3,CAISESASGSGDEQFF,TGTGCCATCAGTGAGTCAGCTAGCGGGTCTGGGGATGAGCAGTTCTTC